The clone carrying this TCR beta chain was detected only once. The entry originates in a study of liver allograft versus peripheral blood T cells. The overall study: Intrahepatic T cell receptor repertoires from transplanted livers were compared against repertoires in recipients' peripheral blood.

A single record per CDR3 protein comes from TCRdb applying MiXCR to the reads. The table has about 5,000 distinct CDR3 sequences, over 15% seen once. The source of this sequence is a human patient who had a liver transplant. Some T cells here may be from the graft donor.

CDR3 nucleotides: TGCAGTGCTAGGTCCAACGCAGGGTATGGCTACACCTTC. Translation gives CSARSNAGYGYTF. This chain connects TRBV20-1 to TRBJ1-2, with D maybe TRBD1 (5 bases). This CDR3 is built from 13 residues. V lost 3 bases and J 5 bases, leaving 13 bases between the germline ends. Germline values: CDR1 DFQATT, CDR2 SNEGSKA (reference sequence).